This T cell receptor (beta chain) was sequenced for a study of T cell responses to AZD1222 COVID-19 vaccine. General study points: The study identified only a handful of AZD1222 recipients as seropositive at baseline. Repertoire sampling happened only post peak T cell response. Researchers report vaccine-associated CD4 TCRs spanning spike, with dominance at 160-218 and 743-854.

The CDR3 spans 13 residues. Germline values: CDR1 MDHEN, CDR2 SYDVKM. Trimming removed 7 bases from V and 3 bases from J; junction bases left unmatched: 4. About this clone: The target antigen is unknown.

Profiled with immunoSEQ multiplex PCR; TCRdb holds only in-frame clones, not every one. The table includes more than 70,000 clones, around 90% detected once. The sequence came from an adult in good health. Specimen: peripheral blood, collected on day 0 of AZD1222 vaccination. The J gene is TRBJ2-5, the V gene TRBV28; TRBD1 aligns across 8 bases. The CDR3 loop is CASKTGDKETQYF. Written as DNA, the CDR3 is TGTGCCAGCAAGACAGGGGATAAAGAGACCCAGTACTTC.